This T cell receptor beta chain comes out of a study of identifying expanded T cells in peripheral blood. Clones were sequenced by immunoSEQ multiplex PCR, and TCRdb holds only the in-frame ones, with some missing. The table has approximately 110,000 clones, about 88% seen once. The CDR3 has 16 amino acids. With 3 bases clipped from V and 3 bases from J, the junction kept 9 bases outside the gene matches. CDR1 ENHRY and CDR2 SYGVKD come from the germline V gene. The V call is TRBV10-3, the J call TRBJ2-3; 7 nucleotides match TRBD2. The TCR comes from a person between 18 and 75 years old in good health. Material: blood. CDR3 sequence (DNA): TGTGCCATCAGTGATTCATCAGCTAGCGGTACAGATACGCAGTATTTT. Its protein is CAISDSSASGTDTQYF.